A selection of T cell receptor beta chains follows, all from one sample in a study of tumor-infiltrating lymphocytes in primary liver carcinoma. One entry per CDR3 protein, called by TCRdb with MiXCR from the multiplex PCR reads. The table shows approximately 88,000 distinct CDR3 sequences, with just under 70% occurring only once. Sequencing used tumor-adjacent normal liver tissue. The receptors stem from a man in his forties with primary liver carcinoma and hepatitis B virus infection. Each CDR3 is given with its conserved first and last residue. A D gene is named only where the DNA matches it firmly. Clone size is shown for a subset of rows, as once, few, many or a class of expanded clone.

cdr3_nt | cdr3_aa | v_call | d_call | j_call | clone_size
TGTGCCAGCCGAGAGAGGCAGGGGGCAATCGGGGAACTGTTTTTT | CASRERQGAIGELFF | TRBV6-1 | TRBD1 | TRBJ2-2 | once
TGTGCCAAGAGCGGGAGCTCAACAGATACGCAGTATTTT | CAKSGSSTDTQYF | TRBV10-3 | TRBD2 | TRBJ2-3 | many
TGTGCCTGGAGTACTACAGGTCTAGGGGAGCAGTTCTTC | CAWSTTGLGEQFF | TRBV30 | . | TRBJ2-1 | .
TGTGCCAGGACCGAAACTTACCCAACTAGCGACCCCTACGAGCAGTACTTC | CARTETYPTSDPYEQYF | TRBV11-2 | TRBD2 | TRBJ2-7 | .
TGTGCCATCAGTTTACCCACAGGGGTCACTAAAGCTTTCTTT | CAISLPTGVTKAFF | TRBV28 | TRBD1 | TRBJ1-1 | .
TGTGCCAGCAGTTACCTGGACAGGGAAACCAATCGGCCCCAGCATTTT | CASSYLDRETNRPQHF | TRBV6-2/TRBV6-3 | TRBD1 | TRBJ1-5 | few
TGTGCCAGCAGCTTGGAGGGGGCAGAGACCCAGTACTTC | CASSLEGAETQYF | TRBV5-4 | TRBD1 | TRBJ2-5 | many
TGCAGCGTTGAGTTACAGGGTAATACTGAAGCTTTCTTT | CSVELQGNTEAFF | TRBV29-1 | . | TRBJ1-1 | .
TGTGCCAGCAGCCTCGGACAGGGGGCAAACTATGGCTACACCTTC | CASSLGQGANYGYTF | TRBV12-3/TRBV12-4 | TRBD1 | TRBJ1-2 | few
TGTGCCAGCAGCCCCGGACACCACACAGATACGCAGTATTTT | CASSPGHHTDTQYF | TRBV7-3 | . | TRBJ2-3 | .
TGTGCCATCAGTGGGGAAAGGGACCGCACAGATACGCAGTATTTT | CAISGERDRTDTQYF | TRBV10-3 | . | TRBJ2-3 | many
TGTGCCAGCAGGTTAGAATCGAACGCCGGGGAGCTGGTCTTT | CASRLESNAGELVF | TRBV11-3 | . | TRBJ2-2 | .
TGTGCCAACAGCTTAGGCCCGACAGGGGACGGAGAGACCCAGTACTTC | CANSLGPTGDGETQYF | TRBV11-2 | TRBD1 | TRBJ2-5 | .
TGTGCCAGCAGTGCGGGGCCAGACCTCTCCTACGAGCAGTACTTC | CASSAGPDLSYEQYF | TRBV2 | . | TRBJ2-7 | .
TGTGCCAGCTCGGAAGCTTATGAGACCCAGTACTTC | CASSEAYETQYF | TRBV6-6 | . | TRBJ2-5 | many
TGTGCCGGCAGGACCTCACTAGCGGAACCCAGCAATGAGCAGTTCTTC | CAGRTSLAEPSNEQFF | TRBV6-5 | TRBD2 | TRBJ2-1 | .
TGTGCCAGCAGCTCGGACGGGGGACACGAGCAGTACTTC | CASSSDGGHEQYF | TRBV7-9 | . | TRBJ2-7 | many
TGCAGCGTTGATCATGGGAAGGGTGAAAAAATGTTTTTT | CSVDHGKGEKMFF | TRBV29-1 | . | TRBJ1-4 | .
TGTGCCAGCAGCTTAGAATCCAGGCCCGACACGGATACGCAGTATTTT | CASSLESRPDTDTQYF | TRBV11-2 | . | TRBJ2-3 | .